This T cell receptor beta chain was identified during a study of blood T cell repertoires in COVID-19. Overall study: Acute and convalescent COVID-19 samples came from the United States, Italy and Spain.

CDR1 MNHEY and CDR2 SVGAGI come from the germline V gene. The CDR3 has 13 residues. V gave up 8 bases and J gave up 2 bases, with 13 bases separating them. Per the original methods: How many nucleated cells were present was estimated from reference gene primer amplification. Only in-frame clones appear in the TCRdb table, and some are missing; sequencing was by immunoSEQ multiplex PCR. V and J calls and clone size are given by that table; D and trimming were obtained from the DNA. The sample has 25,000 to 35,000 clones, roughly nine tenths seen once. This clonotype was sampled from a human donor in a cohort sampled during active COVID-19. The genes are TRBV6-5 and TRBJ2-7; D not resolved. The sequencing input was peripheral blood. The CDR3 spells CASFASDTYEQYF. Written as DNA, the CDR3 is TGTGCCAGCTTTGCCTCCGACACCTACGAGCAGTACTTC.